These T cell receptor beta chains were read from a single sample in a study of low-dose radiotherapy and immunotherapy resistance in tumors. MiXCR was run by TCRdb on the reads, yielding one entry per CDR3 protein. The sample consists of nearly 60,000 distinct CDR3 sequences, about 25% of them appearing once. Here the sequenced sample was PBMCs, taken after low-dose radiotherapy plus immunotherapy. These receptors all come from a male donor with prostate cancer. Each CDR3 is given with its conserved first and last residue. Each record gives: clone size, J gene, D gene, V gene, CDR3 DNA, CDR3 protein. D genes are given only for firm matches. Expanded clones are given a class, and other clones once, few, many or no size at all.

size: .
J: TRBJ2-3
D: TRBD2
V: TRBV5-1
DNA: TGCGCCAGCAGCCCCGGGACTAGCGGCACAGATACGCAGTATTTT
CDR3: CASSPGTSGTDTQYF

size: few
J: TRBJ2-1
D: .
V: TRBV5-1
DNA: TGCGCCAGCAGCCAGGGGTCCTACAATGAGCAGTTCTTC
CDR3: CASSQGSYNEQFF

size: many
J: TRBJ2-7
D: .
V: TRBV12-3/TRBV12-4
DNA: TGTGCCAGCAGTCTAGGGGGGCCTCAGTACGAGCAGTACTTC
CDR3: CASSLGGPQYEQYF

size: many
J: TRBJ2-7
D: TRBD1
V: TRBV5-1
DNA: TGCGCCAGCAGCGTCCAGGGGGCCACCTACGAGCAGTACTTC
CDR3: CASSVQGATYEQYF

size: many
J: TRBJ1-6
D: .
V: TRBV4-1
DNA: TGCGCCAGCAGCCAATTAGGCACCGTGGCCCCCAATTCACCCCTCCACTTT
CDR3: CASSQLGTVAPNSPLHF

size: many
J: TRBJ1-1
D: .
V: TRBV7-9
DNA: TGTGCCAGCAGCTTAGTAGAGGCCACTGAAGCTTTCTTT
CDR3: CASSLVEATEAFF

size: .
J: TRBJ1-1
D: .
V: TRBV5-1
DNA: TGCGCCAGCAGCTTGCGATCGGGGGGCACTGAAGCTTTCTTT
CDR3: CASSLRSGGTEAFF

size: .
J: TRBJ2-2
D: TRBD1
V: TRBV24-1
DNA: TGTGCCACCAGTGATTCCTCTGGACAGGGTACCGGGGAGCTGTTTTTT
CDR3: CATSDSSGQGTGELFF

size: many
J: TRBJ2-1
D: TRBD1
V: TRBV20-1
DNA: TGCAGTGCTGCCGGGACAGGGCCCTACAATGAGCAGTTCTTC
CDR3: CSAAGTGPYNEQFF

size: many
J: TRBJ1-3
D: .
V: TRBV6-2/TRBV6-3
DNA: TGTGCCAGCAGTAGGGGTGGAAACACCATATATTTT
CDR3: CASSRGGNTIYF

size: many
J: TRBJ2-7
D: .
V: TRBV2
DNA: TGTGCCAGCAGTGAGACGGAGTGGCAGTACTTC
CDR3: CASSETEWQYF

size: many
J: TRBJ1-2
D: .
V: TRBV5-6
DNA: TGTGCCAGCAGCCTCCGAGCAGAACTCTATGGCTACACCTTC
CDR3: CASSLRAELYGYTF

size: many
J: TRBJ2-7
D: TRBD2
V: TRBV7-2
DNA: TGTGCCAGCAGCTCACTAGCGGGGGCCGCCTACGAGCAGTACTTC
CDR3: CASSSLAGAAYEQYF

size: many
J: TRBJ1-3
D: .
V: TRBV29-1
DNA: TGCAGCGTCACCCGTCCTGGAAACACCATATATTTT
CDR3: CSVTRPGNTIYF

size: many
J: TRBJ2-5
D: .
V: TRBV20-1
DNA: TGCAGTGCTATCCCCGGGGGCCTGCAAGAGACCCAGTACTTC
CDR3: CSAIPGGLQETQYF

size: many
J: TRBJ2-3
D: .
V: TRBV9
DNA: TGTGCCAGCAGCCTAGACCGCCTTACAGATACGCAGTATTTT
CDR3: CASSLDRLTDTQYF

size: many
J: TRBJ2-5
D: TRBD2
V: TRBV4-2
DNA: TGTGCCAGCAGCCGAAACGGGGGGTCTACCCAAGAGACCCAGTACTTC
CDR3: CASSRNGGSTQETQYF

size: .
J: TRBJ2-7
D: TRBD2
V: TRBV5-8
DNA: TGTGCCAGCAGCTCCTTCCGGACTAGCGGGATCTACGAGCAGTACTTC
CDR3: CASSSFRTSGIYEQYF

size: many
J: TRBJ2-7
D: .
V: TRBV11-2
DNA: TGTGCCAGCAGCTTAGGGTGGGGGGCGACCTACGAGCAGTACTTC
CDR3: CASSLGWGATYEQYF

size: few
J: TRBJ2-5
D: TRBD1
V: TRBV20-1
DNA: TGCAGTGCGTACCGGGACAGGGAAAAGACCCAGTACTTC
CDR3: CSAYRDREKTQYF

size: many
J: TRBJ2-1
D: TRBD2
V: TRBV5-1
DNA: TGCGCCAGCAGCTTGGCCCGTGGGGGGGACTTCCGGTTCTTC
CDR3: CASSLARGGDFRFF

size: .
J: TRBJ2-7
D: TRBD1
V: TRBV5-1
DNA: TGCGCCAGCAGCGAGCGCAACAGGGGCGAGCAGTACTTC
CDR3: CASSERNRGEQYF

size: medium-sized
J: TRBJ1-1
D: TRBD1
V: TRBV29-1
DNA: TGCAGCGCCGGACAGGACAGTTACACTGAAGCTTTCTTT
CDR3: CSAGQDSYTEAFF

size: .
J: TRBJ1-1
D: .
V: TRBV2
DNA: TGTGCCAGCAGGCCAAACCGGGCCCTCAACACTGAAGCTTTCTTT
CDR3: CASRPNRALNTEAFF

size: few
J: TRBJ2-7
D: .
V: TRBV20-1
DNA: TGCAGTGCTAGAGATCCGACTAGGACCTACGAGCAGTACTTC
CDR3: CSARDPTRTYEQYF

size: many
J: TRBJ2-4
D: .
V: TRBV15
DNA: TGTGCCACCAGCAGCATTGGGGGTCTAGCCAAAAACATTCAGTACTTC
CDR3: CATSSIGGLAKNIQYF

size: .
J: TRBJ2-3
D: .
V: TRBV7-2
DNA: TGTGCCAGCAGCTTAATTCGCGGCAGGCGACACACAGATACGCAGTATTTT
CDR3: CASSLIRGRRHTDTQYF

size: few
J: TRBJ2-5
D: .
V: TRBV18
DNA: TGTGCCAGCTCACCCGTAGAGACCCAGTACTTC
CDR3: CASSPVETQYF

size: many
J: TRBJ1-4
D: .
V: TRBV20-1
DNA: TGCAGTGCTAGAGATGGCAGGGGTAATGAAAAACTGTTTTTT
CDR3: CSARDGRGNEKLFF

size: many
J: TRBJ2-3
D: TRBD2
V: TRBV5-6
DNA: TGTGCCAGCAGCGGCCTAGCGGGACCCACAGATACGCAGTATTTT
CDR3: CASSGLAGPTDTQYF

size: .
J: TRBJ1-2
D: TRBD1
V: TRBV6-2/TRBV6-3
DNA: TGTGCCAGCAGCCCCGGGACAGGAGACCCTAACTATGGCTACACCTTC
CDR3: CASSPGTGDPNYGYTF

size: many
J: TRBJ1-5
D: TRBD1
V: TRBV20-1
DNA: TGCAGTGCGCATGGGACAGGGACGAGCAATCAGCCCCAGCATTTT
CDR3: CSAHGTGTSNQPQHF

size: many
J: TRBJ2-5
D: TRBD1
V: TRBV4-3
DNA: TGCGCCAGCAGCCAAGATCTACCCCGGACAGGGGTCCCAGAGACCCAGTACTTC
CDR3: CASSQDLPRTGVPETQYF

size: .
J: TRBJ2-5
D: .
V: TRBV5-4
DNA: TGTGCCAGCAGCTCTGGGACCTACAAAAGTCAAGAGACCCAGTACTTC
CDR3: CASSSGTYKSQETQYF

size: .
J: TRBJ2-1
D: TRBD2
V: TRBV12-3/TRBV12-4
DNA: TGTGCCAGCAGAATTAGCGGGGGCAGTTACAATGAGCAGTTCTTC
CDR3: CASRISGGSYNEQFF

size: .
J: TRBJ2-2
D: .
V: TRBV6-1
DNA: TGTGCCAGCAGATTTGACAGGATCACCGGGGAGCTGTTTTTT
CDR3: CASRFDRITGELFF

size: few
J: TRBJ2-4
D: .
V: TRBV6-2/TRBV6-3
DNA: TGTGCCAGCAGTCCGTCGCGAGGGCGGAGTTTTCAGTACTTC
CDR3: CASSPSRGRSFQYF

size: many
J: TRBJ1-1
D: TRBD1
V: TRBV7-8
DNA: TGTGCCAGCAGCCCGAACACCGGGACAGGGGGCATTGCTTTCTTT
CDR3: CASSPNTGTGGIAFF

size: many
J: TRBJ2-7
D: .
V: TRBV11-2
DNA: TGTGCCAGCAGCCCATGGGGAAAGGGCGCCTACGAGCAGTACTTC
CDR3: CASSPWGKGAYEQYF

size: .
J: TRBJ2-1
D: .
V: TRBV20-1
DNA: TGCAGTGCTAGGGGTGGAAGTGAGCAGTTCTTC
CDR3: CSARGGSEQFF

size: many
J: TRBJ1-2
D: .
V: TRBV4-1
DNA: TGCGCCAGCAGCCAAGAAGCACAAACTAACTATGGCTACACCTTC
CDR3: CASSQEAQTNYGYTF

size: many
J: TRBJ2-1
D: TRBD2
V: TRBV5-1
DNA: TGCGCCAGCGGATCTGGACTAGCGGGAGTCCATTACAATGAGCAGTTCTTC
CDR3: CASGSGLAGVHYNEQFF

size: .
J: TRBJ2-5
D: .
V: TRBV6-1
DNA: TGTGCCAGCAGCCGACTAGGGGAAAAGGAGACCCAGTACTTC
CDR3: CASSRLGEKETQYF

size: many
J: TRBJ2-7
D: TRBD2
V: TRBV3-1
DNA: TGTGCCAGCAGCCACTCGGGCGGGAGGGCCCTTCTCGAGCAGTACTTC
CDR3: CASSHSGGRALLEQYF

size: many
J: TRBJ2-7
D: TRBD1
V: TRBV19
DNA: TGTGCCAGTAGCCTCGCCGGGACAGGGTATGACGAGCAGTACTTC
CDR3: CASSLAGTGYDEQYF

size: many
J: TRBJ2-6
D: .
V: TRBV6-6
DNA: TGTGCCAGCAGTTACACGACAGGCGCTGGGGCCAACGTCCTGACTTTC
CDR3: CASSYTTGAGANVLTF

size: many
J: TRBJ2-3
D: .
V: TRBV28
DNA: TGTGCCAGCAGTACGACTAGTCCAGATACGCAGTATTTT
CDR3: CASSTTSPDTQYF

size: many
J: TRBJ2-7
D: TRBD2
V: TRBV3-1
DNA: TGTGCCAGCAGATCTAGCGGGGGCTCCTACGAGCAGTACTTC
CDR3: CASRSSGGSYEQYF

size: many
J: TRBJ2-2
D: TRBD1
V: TRBV5-8
DNA: TGTGCCAGCAGCCCTGGGACAGGCGGGGACACCGGGGAGCTGTTTTTT
CDR3: CASSPGTGGDTGELFF

size: many
J: TRBJ1-2
D: .
V: TRBV4-1
DNA: TGCGCCAGCAGCCAAGCCGCGACGGCAGATTATGGCTACACCTTC
CDR3: CASSQAATADYGYTF

size: many
J: TRBJ2-5
D: .
V: TRBV6-8
DNA: TGTGCCAGCAGTTACCAACCTCGTTCCTACTCGGAGACCCAGTACTTC
CDR3: CASSYQPRSYSETQYF

size: .
J: TRBJ2-7
D: TRBD2
V: TRBV5-3
DNA: TGTGCCAGCAGCTTGGCTTCGGGACTAGCGGGCGAGCAGTACTTC
CDR3: CASSLASGLAGEQYF

size: many
J: TRBJ1-5
D: .
V: TRBV20-1
DNA: TGCAGTGCGCCCCACGCGGGCGAGGGCAATCAGCCCCAGCATTTT
CDR3: CSAPHAGEGNQPQHF

size: .
J: TRBJ2-7
D: .
V: TRBV5-1
DNA: TGCGCCAGCAGCGTTGGGGGGAACTACGAGCAGTACTTC
CDR3: CASSVGGNYEQYF

size: many
J: TRBJ1-5
D: .
V: TRBV19
DNA: TGTGCCAGTAGTGTTAGGAATACAGGGATTCGGAATCAGCCCCAGCATTTT
CDR3: CASSVRNTGIRNQPQHF

size: many
J: TRBJ1-5
D: .
V: TRBV6-1
DNA: TGTGCCAGTAGGGACGGAAATAATCAGCCCCAGCATTTT
CDR3: CASRDGNNQPQHF